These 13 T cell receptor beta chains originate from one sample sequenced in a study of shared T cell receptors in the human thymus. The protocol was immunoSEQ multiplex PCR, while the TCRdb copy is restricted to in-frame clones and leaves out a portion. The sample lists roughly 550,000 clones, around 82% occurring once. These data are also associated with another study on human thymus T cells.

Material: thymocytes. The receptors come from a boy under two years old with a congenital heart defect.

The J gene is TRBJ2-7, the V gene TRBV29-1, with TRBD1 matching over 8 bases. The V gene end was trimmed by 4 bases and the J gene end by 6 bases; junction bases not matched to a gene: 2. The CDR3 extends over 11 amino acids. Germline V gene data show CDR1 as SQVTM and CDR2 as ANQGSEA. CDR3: CSVGTGREQYF. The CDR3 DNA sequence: TGCAGCGTTGGGACAGGGCGCGAGCAGTACTTC.

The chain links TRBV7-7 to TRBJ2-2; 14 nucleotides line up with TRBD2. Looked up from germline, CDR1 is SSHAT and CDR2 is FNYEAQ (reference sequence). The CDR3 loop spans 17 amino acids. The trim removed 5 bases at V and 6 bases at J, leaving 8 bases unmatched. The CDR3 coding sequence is TGTGCCAGCAGCCCGGGACTAGCGGGAGTAGTAGCCGGGGAGCTGTTTTTT. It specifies CASSPGLAGVVAGELFF.

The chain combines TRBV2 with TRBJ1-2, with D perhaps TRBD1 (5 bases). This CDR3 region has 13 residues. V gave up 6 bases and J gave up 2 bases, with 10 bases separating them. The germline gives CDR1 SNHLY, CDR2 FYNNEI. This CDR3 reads CASSGGLNYGYTF. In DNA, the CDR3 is TGTGCCAGCAGCGGGGGACTCAACTATGGCTACACCTTC.

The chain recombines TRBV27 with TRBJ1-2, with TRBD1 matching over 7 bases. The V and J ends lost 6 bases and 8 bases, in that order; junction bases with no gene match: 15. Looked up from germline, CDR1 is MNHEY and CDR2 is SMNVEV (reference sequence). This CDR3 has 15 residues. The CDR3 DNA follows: TGTGCCAGCAGCCGGGACAGCCTAATGGCTGAGGGCTACACCTTC. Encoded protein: CASSRDSLMAEGYTF.

The CDR3 loop reads CAWSEDTTEAFF. Here the CDR3 DNA reads TGTGCCTGGAGTGAGGACACCACTGAAGCTTTCTTT. The chain links TRBV30 to TRBJ1-1; weak D call: TRBD1 (5 bases). Germline lookup yields CDR1 GTSNPN and CDR2 SVGIG (reference sequence). CDR3 length: 12 residues. V was clipped by 1 base and J by 4 bases, with 7 bases between them.

This CDR3 reads CASSRVSYEQYF. The CDR3 coding sequence is TGTGCCAGCAGCCGGGTATCCTACGAGCAGTACTTC. This chain uses TRBV11-3 with TRBJ2-7; D remains unclear. Trimming left V 5 bases short and J 1 base short, with 6 bases between. Germline-derived CDR1 and CDR2 are SGHNT and YENEEA. The length of the CDR3 is 12 residues.

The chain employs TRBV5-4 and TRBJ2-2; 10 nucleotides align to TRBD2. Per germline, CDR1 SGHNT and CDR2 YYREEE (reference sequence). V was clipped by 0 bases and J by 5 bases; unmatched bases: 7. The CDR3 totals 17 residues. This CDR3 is CASSLVPSGRLTGELFF. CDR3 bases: TGTGCCAGCAGCTTGGTGCCTAGCGGGAGATTAACCGGGGAGCTGTTTTTT.

The CDR3 coding sequence is TGTGCCAGCAGTTACATCTTCAGGGGGCTAGGGACCTACGAGCAGTACTTC. The encoded protein is CASSYIFRGLGTYEQYF. This chain uses TRBV28 with TRBJ2-7, with 8 bases lining up with TRBD1. Germline CDR1 and CDR2: MDHEN and SYDVKM. The V segment lost 4 bases and the J segment 2 bases; nucleotides outside the gene matches: 13. This CDR3 is 17 amino acids long.

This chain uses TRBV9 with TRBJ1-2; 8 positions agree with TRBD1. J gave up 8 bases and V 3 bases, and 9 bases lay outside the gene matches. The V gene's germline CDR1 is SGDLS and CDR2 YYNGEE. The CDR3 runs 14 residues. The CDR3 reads CASSEIRQGLGYTF. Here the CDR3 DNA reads TGTGCCAGCAGCGAGATTCGACAGGGGTTGGGCTACACCTTC. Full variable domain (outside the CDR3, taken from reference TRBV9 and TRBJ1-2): DSGVTQTPKHLITATGQRVTLRCSPRSGDLSVYWYQQSLDQGLQFLIQYYNGEERAKGNILERFSAQQFPDLHSELNLSSLELGDSALYFCASSEIRQGLGYTFGSGTRLTVV.

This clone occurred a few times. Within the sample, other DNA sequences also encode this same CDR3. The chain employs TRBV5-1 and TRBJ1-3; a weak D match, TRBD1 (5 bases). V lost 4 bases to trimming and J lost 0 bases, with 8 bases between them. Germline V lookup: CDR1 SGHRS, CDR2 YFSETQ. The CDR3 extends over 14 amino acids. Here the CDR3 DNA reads TGCGCCAGCAGCCCCGGGGGCTCTGGAAACACCATATATTTT. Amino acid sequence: CASSPGGSGNTIYF.

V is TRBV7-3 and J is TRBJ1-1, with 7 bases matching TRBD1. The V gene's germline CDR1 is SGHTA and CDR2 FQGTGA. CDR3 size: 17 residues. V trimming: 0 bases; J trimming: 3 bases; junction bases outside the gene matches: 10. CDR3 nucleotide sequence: TGTGCCAGCAGCTTAACGGTATTTCAGGGGGAGTACACTGAAGCTTTCTTT. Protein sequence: CASSLTVFQGEYTEAFF.

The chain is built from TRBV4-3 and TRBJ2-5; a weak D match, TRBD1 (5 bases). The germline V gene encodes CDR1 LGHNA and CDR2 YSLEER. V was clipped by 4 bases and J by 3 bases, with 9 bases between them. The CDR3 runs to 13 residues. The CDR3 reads CASSRTFEETQYF. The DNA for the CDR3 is TGCGCCAGCAGCCGGACATTTGAAGAGACCCAGTACTTC.

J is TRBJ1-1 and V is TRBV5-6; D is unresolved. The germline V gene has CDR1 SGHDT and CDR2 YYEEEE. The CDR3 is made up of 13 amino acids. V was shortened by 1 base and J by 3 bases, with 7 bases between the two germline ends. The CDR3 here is CASSLHADTEAFF. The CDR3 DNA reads TGTGCCAGCAGCTTGCATGCGGACACTGAAGCTTTCTTT.